These 7 T cell receptor beta chains share one sample of origin, sequenced in a study of cytomegalovirus exposure and HLA in healthy donors. The PCR contained 60 Vbeta and 13 Jbeta primers. Sequencing used immunoSEQ multiplex PCR; TCRdb keeps in-frame clones, though not all of them. The table shows around 180,000 clones, with around 80% occurring only once. What was sequenced was PBMCs. Source of these receptors: a woman in her thirties or forties in good health and CMV-seronegative.

There are a few counts of this clone. This chain joins TRBV2 and TRBJ2-3; TRBD2 is a possible D gene (5 bases). With 6 bases removed from V and 6 bases from J, the gap between germline ends came to 10 bases. CDR1 and CDR2 from the germline V gene are SNHLY and FYNNEI. This CDR3 has 12 residues. The CDR3 coding sequence is TGTGCCAGCAGGAGGGTCGGCGATACGCAGTATTTT. This translates into CASRRVGDTQYF.

The J gene is TRBJ2-7, the V gene TRBV10-3; 12 bases map to TRBD1. V dropped 6 bases and J dropped 3; count of bases not matched to a gene: 9. Germline assignment: CDR1 ENHRY and CDR2 SYGVKD. There are 16 residues in the CDR3. The CDR3 reads CAIRGDRDRGLYEQYF. CDR3 DNA sequence: TGTGCCATCAGGGGTGACCGGGACAGGGGGCTCTACGAGCAGTACTTC.

The table lists this clone with a few counts. J is TRBJ1-2 and V is TRBV6-6; possible D gene TRBD1, 6 bases. Trimming took 6 bases from V and 8 from J, leaving 16 bases between them. Germline-derived CDR1 and CDR2 are MNHNY and SVGAGI (reference sequence). This CDR3 spans 13 amino acids. The CDR3 DNA follows: TGTGCCAGCAGCCACGGGGGGGCTGAAGGCTACACCTTC. Translated, it gives CASSHGGAEGYTF.

The CDR3: CASTLGLAASTDTQYF. The CDR3 DNA sequence: TGCGCCAGCACACTCGGACTAGCAGCCAGCACAGATACGCAGTATTTT. The chain carries TRBV5-1 and TRBJ2-3; 8 positions match TRBD2. Germline V gene data show CDR1 as SGHRS and CDR2 as YFSETQ. V was clipped by 6 bases and J by 0 bases; unmatched bases: 9. CDR3 length: 16 amino acids.

The V gene is TRBV6-6, the J gene TRBJ2-7; D is perhaps TRBD1 (6 bases). Germline lookup yields CDR1 MNHNY and CDR2 SVGAGI (reference sequence). The germline V and J ends were trimmed by 3 bases and 5 bases, with 14 bases remaining between them. The CDR3 is made up of 14 amino acids. Written as DNA, the CDR3 is TGTGCCAGCAGTTATGACAGGTGGGGTGACGAGCAGTACTTC. Its translation: CASSYDRWGDEQYF.

As regards this clone: Relative to the germline gene, one junction end is altered; a read error may explain this. V is TRBV6-5 and J is TRBJ1-2, with 8 bases aligning to TRBD1. Germline V CDR1 and CDR2: MNHEY, SVGAGI. This CDR3 contains 14 residues. For the CDR3, the DNA is TGTGCCGGCAGACGGACAGGGTTGGGATATGGCTACACCTTC. It codes for CAGRRTGLGYGYTF.

The chain has TRBV25-1 and TRBJ1-6; weak D call: TRBD1 (6 bases). Deletions cut 5 bases from V and 6 bases from J, with 11 bases between. The CDR3 is 14 amino acids. Germline CDR1 reads MGHDK; CDR2 reads SYGVNS. CDR3 region: CASSRTGLNSPLHF. The CDR3 coding sequence is TGTGCCAGCAGTAGAACAGGGCTTAATTCACCCCTCCACTTT.